Below, 30 T cell receptor beta chains from the same sample are listed, as sequenced in a study of T cell responses to AZD1222 COVID-19 vaccine. Method: immunoSEQ multiplex PCR; TCRdb's copy keeps in-frame clones and lacks some. Counted here are some 100,000 clones, more than 80% occurring once; the ten biggest clones make up about 2.4%. Sequences were derived from peripheral blood, sampled 28 days after the second AZD1222 dose. These receptors were taken from an adult who received the AZD1222 COVID-19 vaccine.

The chain combines TRBV15 with TRBJ1-1; unclear D gene. CDR3 length: 13 amino acids. V was trimmed by 6 bases and J by 9 bases, leaving 17 bases between them. CDR1 LNHNV and CDR2 YYDKDF come from the germline V gene (reference sequence). The CDR3 sequence is CATSLDKGTQAFF. DNA of the CDR3: TGTGCCACCAGTCTTGATAAAGGCACCCAAGCTTTCTTT.

The rearrangement uses TRBV15 and TRBJ2-2; 8 bases match TRBD1. The V and J ends lost 6 bases and 4 bases, in that order; junction bases with no gene match: 10. The CDR3 runs to 16 residues. Germline V gene lookup returns CDR1 LNHNV and CDR2 YYDKDF (reference sequence). The CDR3 sequence: CATSSDRGGSTGELFF. The CDR3 bases are TGTGCCACCAGTTCCGACAGGGGCGGAAGCACCGGGGAGCTGTTTTTT.

V is TRBV18 and J is TRBJ2-5; 9 nucleotides match TRBD1. The CDR3 is 13 residues long. V lost 3 bases, J lost 14 bases, and 10 bases stayed unmatched. Per germline, CDR1 KGHSH and CDR2 LQKENI. DNA for the CDR3: TGTGCCAGCTCACCCGAAGACAGGGGGATCTCTTACTTC. Translating it yields CASSPEDRGISYF.

The chain links TRBV7-8 to TRBJ1-1; D is uncertain. Deletions cut 0 bases from V and 0 bases from J, with 8 bases between. Germline V CDR1 and CDR2: SGHVS, FQNEAQ. This CDR3 is 15 amino acids long. The CDR3 DNA reads TGTGCCAGCAGCTTAGCGTGGACCTTGAACACTGAAGCTTTCTTT. Its translation: CASSLAWTLNTEAFF. Full variable domain (rest looked up from reference TRBV7-8 and TRBJ1-1): GAGVSQSPRYKVAKRGQDVALRCDPISGHVSLFWYQQALGQGPEFLTYFQNEAQLDKSGLPSDRFFAERPEGSVSTLKIQRTQQEDSAVYLCASSLAWTLNTEAFFGQGTRLTVV.

The chain employs TRBV10-3 and TRBJ2-3; D is ambiguous. Trimming left V 4 bases short and J 2 bases short, with 7 bases between. CDR1 and CDR2 from the germline V gene are ENHRY and SYGVKD. The CDR3 runs to 13 residues. The CDR3 spells CAISGDYTDTQYF. The CDR3 DNA reads TGTGCCATCAGTGGTGATTACACAGATACGCAGTATTTT.

The rearrangement uses TRBV2 and TRBJ2-1; D is perhaps TRBD2 (6 bases). The CDR3 loop spans 15 amino acids. With 5 bases removed from V and 9 bases from J, the gap between germline ends came to 20 bases. Per the germline V gene, CDR1 is SNHLY and CDR2 is FYNNEI. CDR3: CASSRDSIGHGEQFF. DNA of the CDR3: TGTGCCAGCAGTCGGGACTCAATAGGGCATGGTGAGCAGTTCTTC.

This clone has more than one count but fewer than ten. V and J are TRBV9 and TRBJ2-2; TRBD1 aligns across 9 bases. With V trimmed by 6 bases and J by 2 bases, 8 bases remained unmatched. Germline V CDR1 and CDR2: SGDLS, YYNGEE. The CDR3 spans 16 residues. CDR3 sequence (DNA): TGTGCCAGCACAAAGGGGGGACAGGGTAACACCGGGGAGCTGTTTTTT. Translated: CASTKGGQGNTGELFF.

The chain uses TRBV6-5 and TRBJ2-3; D is uncertain. The CDR3 is 16 residues long. Germline-derived CDR1 and CDR2 are MNHEY and SVGAGI. V was clipped by 4 bases and J by 0 bases, with 14 bases between them. CDR3 in DNA: TGTGCCAGCAGTTCCTCATTTTTGTCGAGCACAGATACGCAGTATTTT. Its protein is CASSSSFLSSTDTQYF.

CDR3 coding DNA: TGTGCCATCAGTGAGGGGGGGATCGCTGGAAACACCATATATTTT. Its translation: CAISEGGIAGNTIYF. The chain combines TRBV10-3 with TRBJ1-3; D may be TRBD1 (5 bases). V was shortened by 2 bases and J by 2 bases, with 10 bases between the two germline ends. CDR3 length: 15 amino acids. Germline-derived CDR1 and CDR2 are ENHRY and SYGVKD.

V gene TRBV7-2 combines with J gene TRBJ2-5; D might be TRBD1 or TRBD2, each matching 6 bases. The CDR3 has 14 residues. The germline gives CDR1 SGHTA, CDR2 FQGNSA. Trimming shortened V by 3 bases and J by 5 bases, and 13 bases separated the two germline ends. For the CDR3, the DNA is TGTGCCAGCAGCTTGATGGGGGGCCAGGAGACCCAGTACTTC. This gives the protein CASSLMGGQETQYF.

The chain uses TRBV10-1 and TRBJ1-5, with 8 positions matching TRBD1. The V gene's germline CDR1 is WNHNN and CDR2 SYGVQD (reference sequence). The CDR3 loop spans 17 amino acids. The V segment lost 5 bases and the J segment 6 bases; nucleotides outside the gene matches: 15. The CDR3 here is CASSQDRETLGGQPQHF. The DNA of the CDR3 is TGCGCCAGCAGTCAGGACAGGGAGACTCTGGGCGGTCAGCCCCAGCATTTT.

The V and J genes are TRBV10-1 and TRBJ2-5, with TRBD1 matching 10 bases. V was pared by 4 bases and J by 7 bases, with 9 bases of the junction left unmatched. There are 15 residues in the CDR3. The germline gives CDR1 WNHNN, CDR2 SYGVQD (reference sequence). The CDR3 loop reads CASSGSGTGAGTQYF. The CDR3 DNA reads as TGCGCCAGCAGTGGGTCCGGGACAGGGGCCGGGACCCAGTACTTC.

The V call is TRBV18, the J call TRBJ2-1; TRBD2 agrees at 9 bases. CDR3 length: 17 residues. Losses at the gene ends were 0 bases for V and 9 bases for J; bases not matched to a gene: 12. The germline V gene encodes CDR1 KGHSH and CDR2 LQKENI. CDR3 loop: CASSPPLRTSDLGEQFF. CDR3 DNA: TGTGCCAGCTCACCACCCTTGCGGACTAGCGACTTGGGTGAGCAGTTCTTC. The whole variable domain, remainder taken from reference TRBV18 and TRBJ2-1, is NAGVMQNPRHLVRRRGQEARLRCSPMKGHSHVYWYRQLPEEGLKFMVYLQKENIIDESGMPKERFSAEFPKEGPSILRIQQVVRGDSAAYFCASSPPLRTSDLGEQFFGPGTRLTVL.

The chain recombines TRBV7-9 with TRBJ2-1; 7 bases map to TRBD1. The CDR3 length is 15 residues. V shed 8 bases, J shed 5 bases, and the junction held 12 bases outside the gene matches. CDR1 is SEHNR, CDR2 FQNEAQ, per germline (reference sequence). The CDR3 here is CASCRWSTGNNEQFF. As DNA, the CDR3 is TGTGCCAGCTGCCGATGGTCGACAGGGAACAATGAGCAGTTCTTC.

The CDR3 DNA reads TGCGCCAGCAGCCGCCTCACAGGGAATGAAAAACTGTTTTTT. Amino acid sequence: CASSRLTGNEKLFF. This rearrangement joins TRBV4-3 to TRBJ1-4, with D possibly being TRBD1 (6 bases). CDR1 is LGHNA and CDR2 is YSLEER in the germline V gene. The CDR3 length is 14 residues. V was clipped by 4 bases and J by 5 bases, with 11 bases between them.

V gene TRBV4-2 combines with J gene TRBJ2-5; D may be TRBD1 or TRBD2 (6 bases each). The V end was cut by 0 bases, the J end by 1 base, with 15 bases between. The germline V gene encodes CDR1 LGHNA and CDR2 YNFKEQ. This CDR3 region has 17 residues. CDR3 sequence (DNA): TGTGCCAGCAGCCAAGAGAGGGGGGCCCCTTCCCAAGAGACCCAGTACTTC. It codes for CASSQERGAPSQETQYF.

The chain links TRBV18 to TRBJ1-2, with D perhaps TRBD1 (6 bases). Trimming removed 2 bases from V and 4 bases from J, with 23 bases in between. Germline lookup yields CDR1 KGHSH and CDR2 LQKENI. The CDR3 covers 18 residues. The CDR3, as DNA: TGTGCCAGCTCACCATCTAACTACCCGGACAGACCCCCCTATGGCTACACCTTC. Encoded protein: CASSPSNYPDRPPYGYTF.

The chain couples TRBV6-5 to TRBJ1-2; 11 bases are a match to TRBD1. This CDR3 is built from 13 residues. From germline, CDR1 is MNHEY and CDR2 SVGAGI. The junction had 7 bases not matched to a gene; V was cut back by 8 bases and J by 8 bases. This chain's CDR3 is CASPGQGVSGYTF. The DNA of the CDR3 is TGTGCCAGCCCGGGACAGGGGGTGAGCGGCTACACCTTC.

The chain links TRBV18 to TRBJ1-1; perhaps TRBD1 as D (6 bases). The germline gives CDR1 KGHSH, CDR2 LQKENI. The CDR3 sequence is 17 residues long. Trimming took off 4 bases at V and 0 bases at J, with 18 bases between the two ends. CDR3 nucleotides: TGTGCCAGCTCACAAAATCCGGGACAAAGGATGAACACTGAAGCTTTCTTT. This encodes CASSQNPGQRMNTEAFF.

This clone was detected a few times. V and J are TRBV6-4 and TRBJ2-2; perhaps D is TRBD1 or TRBD2 (6 bases each). The CDR3 spans 14 residues. CDR1 MRHNA and CDR2 SNTAGT come from the germline V gene. Trimming pared 4 bases from V and 6 bases from J, leaving 12 bases between. Here the CDR3 reads CASSVGGTAGELFF. The CDR3 DNA sequence: TGTGCCAGCAGTGTCGGGGGCACTGCCGGGGAGCTGTTTTTT.

The CDR3 reads CAWSVGLMRTEAFF. As DNA, the CDR3 is TGTGCCTGGAGTGTCGGCCTAATGAGGACTGAAGCTTTCTTT. J is TRBJ1-1 and V is TRBV30, with no clear D. Germline CDR1 reads GTSNPN; CDR2 reads SVGIG (reference sequence). The CDR3 has 14 residues. The V gene lost 0 bases and the J gene lost 5 bases, with 13 bases spanning the gap. Variable domain in full (rest from reference TRBV30 and TRBJ1-1): SQTIHQWPATLVQPVGSPLSLECTVEGTSNPNLYWYRQAAGRGLQLLFYSVGIGQISSEVPQNLSASRPQDRQFILSSKKLLLSDSGFYLCAWSVGLMRTEAFFGQGTRLTVV.

The chain joins TRBV9 to TRBJ2-1, with D possibly being TRBD2 (7 bases). The V end lost 0 bases, the J end lost 8 bases, and 15 bases lay between the germline ends. Germline V CDR1 and CDR2: SGDLS, YYNGEE. CDR3 size: 15 residues. The CDR3: CASSVETGGVDEQFF. Here the CDR3 DNA reads TGTGCCAGCAGCGTAGAGACGGGGGGCGTCGATGAGCAGTTCTTC.

The rearrangement links TRBV30 to TRBJ1-5, with D possibly matching TRBD1 (6 bases). This CDR3 comprises 19 residues. V lost 0 bases and J 0 bases, leaving 21 bases between the germline ends. Germline CDR1 and CDR2: GTSNPN and SVGIG (reference sequence). The CDR3 loop reads CAWSVPLQGPGYSNQPQHF. The DNA for the CDR3 is TGTGCCTGGAGTGTACCCCTACAGGGACCGGGGTATAGCAATCAGCCCCAGCATTTT.

J is TRBJ2-7 and V is TRBV19, with a weak D call TRBD2 (6 bases). Germline CDR1 and CDR2: LNHDA and SQIVND (reference sequence). The CDR3 extends over 13 amino acids. V gave up 3 bases and J gave up 3 bases, with 9 bases separating them. The chain's CDR3 is CASSMAGYYEQYF. The CDR3 DNA reads TGTGCCAGTAGTATGGCGGGATACTACGAGCAGTACTTC.

The chain uses TRBV12-3 or TRBV12-4 and TRBJ2-2; D remains unclear. V shed 8 bases and J shed 2 bases, with 3 bases lying between them. The CDR3 spans 11 residues. Here the CDR3 DNA reads TGTGCCAGCCACAACACCGGGGAGCTGTTTTTT. The encoded protein is CASHNTGELFF.

The J gene is TRBJ1-1, the V gene TRBV19; D might be TRBD1 (6 bases). Germline loops: CDR1 LNHDA, CDR2 SQIVND (reference sequence). The CDR3 has 12 amino acids. V gave up 5 bases and J gave up 11 bases, with 15 bases separating them. The CDR3 reads CASSFGGQAAFF. CDR3 DNA: TGTGCCAGTAGTTTCGGGGGGCAAGCGGCTTTCTTT.

The chain combines TRBV4-3 with TRBJ2-5; perhaps TRBD1 as D (6 bases). Germline V gene lookup returns CDR1 LGHNA and CDR2 YSLEER. This CDR3 has 15 amino acids. V gave up 1 base and J gave up 4 bases, with 13 bases separating them. The CDR3 DNA reads TGCGCCAGCAGCCAAGCCCGAGGGGGTACAGAGACCCAGTACTTC. This translates into CASSQARGGTETQYF.

This clone showed up just a few times. CDR3 protein: CASSGQGGDTEAFF. The CDR3 region has the DNA TGCGCCAGCAGCGGACAGGGGGGAGACACTGAAGCTTTCTTT. The genes are TRBV5-1 and TRBJ1-1; 10 positions agree with TRBD1. V shed 4 bases, J shed 3 bases, and the junction held 3 bases outside the gene matches. Looked up from germline, CDR1 is SGHRS and CDR2 is YFSETQ. The CDR3 is made up of 14 amino acids.

This clone has a handful of counts. The CDR3 loop reads CASSQDRTALGEKLFF. The CDR3 nucleotides are TGTGCCAGCAGCCAAGATAGGACAGCCCTGGGCGAAAAACTGTTTTTT. The chain is built from TRBV3-1 (or the pseudogene TRBV3-2) and TRBJ1-4, with D maybe TRBD1 (6 bases). This CDR3 has 16 amino acids. CDR1 is LGHDT and CDR2 is YNNKEL in the germline V gene (reference sequence). Trimming pared 0 bases from V and 8 bases from J, leaving 16 bases between.

The chain is built from TRBV20-1 and TRBJ2-1; 11 nucleotides agree with TRBD2. V gave up 3 bases and J gave up 10 bases; unmatched junction bases: 8. Germline CDR1 DFQATT, CDR2 SNEGSKA (reference sequence). The CDR3 covers 14 residues. CDR3: CSASWGLAAHEQFF. The CDR3 DNA is TGCAGTGCTAGTTGGGGACTAGCGGCACACGAGCAGTTCTTC.